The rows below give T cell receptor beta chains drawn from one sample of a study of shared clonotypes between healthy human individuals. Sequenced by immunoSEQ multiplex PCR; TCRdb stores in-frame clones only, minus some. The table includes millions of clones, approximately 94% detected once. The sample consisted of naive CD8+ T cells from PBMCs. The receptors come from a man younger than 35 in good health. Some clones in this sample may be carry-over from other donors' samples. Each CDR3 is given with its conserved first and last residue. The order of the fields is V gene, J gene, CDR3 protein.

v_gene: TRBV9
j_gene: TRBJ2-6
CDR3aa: CASGSGANVLTF

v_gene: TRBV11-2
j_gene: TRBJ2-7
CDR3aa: CASSLGVYSYEQYF

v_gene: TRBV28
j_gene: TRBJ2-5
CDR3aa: CASSLRDREETQYF

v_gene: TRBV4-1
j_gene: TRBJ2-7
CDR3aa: CASSQVGGPEQYF

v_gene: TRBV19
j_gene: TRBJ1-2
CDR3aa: CASSAYNRDGYTF

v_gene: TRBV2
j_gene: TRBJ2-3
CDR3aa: CAIRDPGGTDTQYF

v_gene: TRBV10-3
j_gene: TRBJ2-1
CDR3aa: CAISESPSGSSYNEQFF

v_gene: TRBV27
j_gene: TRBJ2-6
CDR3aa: CASSLLLDSGANVLTF

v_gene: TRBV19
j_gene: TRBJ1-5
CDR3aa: CASTNFLWEPQHF

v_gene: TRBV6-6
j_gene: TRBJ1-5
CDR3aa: CASTPPGVGGPQHF

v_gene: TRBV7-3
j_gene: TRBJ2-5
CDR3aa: CASSSSIAGGGETQYF

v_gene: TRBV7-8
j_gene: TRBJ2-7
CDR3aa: CASSTSGWDEQYF

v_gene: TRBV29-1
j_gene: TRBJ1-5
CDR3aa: CSVRTGNQPQHF

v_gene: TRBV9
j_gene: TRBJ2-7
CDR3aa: CASSATGSPYEQYF

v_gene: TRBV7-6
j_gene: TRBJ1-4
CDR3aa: CASSFRIRQGSNEKLFF